The 3 T cell receptor beta chains presented below share a single source sample, sequenced in a study of T cell responses to AZD1222 COVID-19 vaccine. Only in-frame clones appear in the TCRdb table, and some are missing; sequencing was by immunoSEQ multiplex PCR. The profile shows about 15,000 clones, roughly 90% of them singletons. The sample in question was peripheral blood, obtained 28 days after the second AZD1222 dose. The receptor source for this set is an adult who received the AZD1222 COVID-19 vaccine.

The chain recombines TRBV19 with TRBJ1-5, with TRBD1 matching 12 bases. Germline V gene sequence: CDR1 LNHDA, CDR2 SQIVND (reference sequence). The CDR3 extends over 16 amino acids. Losses at the gene ends were 6 bases for V and 6 bases for J; bases not matched to a gene: 9. The CDR3 region is CASSPKGQGAGQPQHF. The CDR3 nucleotides read TGTGCCAGTAGCCCTAAGGGACAGGGGGCCGGTCAGCCCCAGCATTTT.

This clone was seen only once. The chain employs TRBV6-5 and TRBJ1-5; 10 nucleotides match TRBD1. With V trimmed by 5 bases and J by 9 bases, 7 bases remained unmatched. Germline assignment: CDR1 MNHEY and CDR2 SVGAGI. The CDR3 runs to 14 residues. The CDR3 loop reads CASSRDRGPRPQHF. The CDR3 DNA is TGTGCCAGCAGTCGTGACAGGGGGCCCAGGCCCCAGCATTTT.

This clone has a single count. This chain uses TRBV5-1 with TRBJ2-7; tentative D call: TRBD2 (6 bases). V was trimmed by 2 bases and J by 4 bases, leaving 19 bases between them. The CDR3 consists of 16 residues. Germline lookup yields CDR1 SGHRS and CDR2 YFSETQ. The CDR3 DNA follows: TGCGCCAGCAGCTTAATGCCGTCGGAGGGGTTGTACGAGCAGTACTTC. It is translated as CASSLMPSEGLYEQYF.